The 18 T cell receptor beta chains below were found in one sample sequenced in a study of cytomegalovirus exposure and HLA in healthy donors. It was with 60 Vbeta and 13 Jbeta primers that the PCR ran. The repertoire was sequenced with immunoSEQ multiplex PCR; TCRdb's copy has only in-frame clones and lacks some. In the table there are 95,000 to 150,000 clones, roughly 76% of which are singletons. Material: PBMCs. Receptor source: a man aged 30-40 years in good health and CMV-seronegative.

The genes are TRBV2 and TRBJ2-7; D uncertain. The CDR3 is 13 residues long. The V gene lost 6 bases and the J gene lost 1 base, with 10 bases spanning the gap. Germline CDR1 and CDR2: SNHLY and FYNNEI. CDR3 sequence (DNA): TGTGCCAGCAGCCCCGAGATTTCCTACGAGCAGTACTTC. Translation gives CASSPEISYEQYF.

This clone was seen more than once but under ten times. The V and J genes are TRBV6-5 and TRBJ1-1; 7 nucleotides align to TRBD1. V trimming: 4 bases; J trimming: 5 bases; junction bases outside the gene matches: 10. The germline V gene has CDR1 MNHEY and CDR2 SVGAGI. The CDR3 totals 15 residues. CDR3 in amino acids: CASSFARQGSTEAFF. The CDR3 region has the DNA TGTGCCAGCAGTTTCGCCCGACAGGGATCGACTGAAGCTTTCTTT.

This chain uses TRBV9 with TRBJ1-3; no firm D call. The CDR3 runs to 17 residues. Germline CDR1 is SGDLS and CDR2 is YYNGEE. The ends were cut back, 4 bases at V and 4 bases at J, with 21 bases in the middle. The CDR3 here is CASSLVGSGSEGNTIYF. CDR3 DNA: TGTGCCAGCAGCTTAGTTGGATCGGGGTCCGAGGGAAACACCATATATTTT.

The V and J genes are TRBV5-1 and TRBJ1-1; D not resolved. V was shortened by 0 bases and J by 0 bases, with 9 bases between the two germline ends. The CDR3 consists of 15 residues. Per germline, CDR1 SGHRS and CDR2 YFSETQ. The CDR3 reads CASSLDPGMNTEAFF. DNA for the CDR3: TGCGCCAGCAGCTTGGATCCGGGTATGAACACTGAAGCTTTCTTT.

The chain has TRBV27 and TRBJ2-1, with D hard to call. The CDR3 is 16 amino acids. Looked up from germline, CDR1 is MNHEY and CDR2 is SMNVEV (reference sequence). Deletions cut 6 bases from V and 9 bases from J, with 24 bases between. The CDR3, as DNA: TGTGCCAGCAGCCTACAACAGACGTTTGTTGAACGTGAGCAGTTCTTC. Its protein product is CASSLQQTFVEREQFF.

This chain uses TRBV19 with TRBJ1-2; a weak D match, TRBD1 (5 bases). The CDR3 consists of 16 residues. Germline V lookup: CDR1 LNHDA, CDR2 SQIVND (reference sequence). Trimming pared 5 bases from V and 6 bases from J, leaving 22 bases between. DNA for the CDR3: TGTGCCAGTAGTCCAAGAGTTCGGGGGTTAAAGGATGGCTACACCTTC. Translated, it gives CASSPRVRGLKDGYTF.

The rearrangement joins TRBV28 to TRBJ2-5; tentatively, D is TRBD1 (7 bases). V lost 5 bases, J lost 1 base, and 14 bases lay in between. This CDR3 region has 15 residues. The germline V gene encodes CDR1 MDHEN and CDR2 SYDVKM. CDR3 nucleotides: TGTGCCAGCAGTCTCTCAGGGGGGTCCCAAGAGACCCAGTACTTC. This translates into CASSLSGGSQETQYF.

This clone came up a few times. The chain has TRBV30 and TRBJ2-4; 8 bases are a match to TRBD2. V lost 5 bases, J lost 15 bases, and 15 bases stayed unmatched. The CDR3 consists of 13 residues. Per the germline V gene, CDR1 is GTSNPN and CDR2 is SVGIG (reference sequence). The CDR3 region is CAWEKKAGEVLYF. The CDR3 region has the DNA TGTGCCTGGGAAAAAAAAGCGGGGGAAGTTTTGTACTTC.

This clone was seen a single time. CDR3 amino acids: CASSLRQMNTGELFF. CDR3 nucleotides: TGTGCCAGCAGTTTACGTCAGATGAACACCGGGGAGCTGTTTTTT. The chain is built from TRBV28 and TRBJ2-2; D unclear. V lost 2 bases and J 1 base, leaving 8 bases between the germline ends. Germline V CDR1 and CDR2: MDHEN, SYDVKM. This CDR3 comprises 15 residues. Complete variable domain (other parts from reference TRBV28 and TRBJ2-2): DVKVTQSSRYLVKRTGEKVFLECVQDMDHENMFWYRQDPGLGLRLIYFSYDVKMKEKGDIPEGYSVSREKKERFSLILESASTNQTSMYLCASSLRQMNTGELFFGEGSRLTVL.

The J gene is TRBJ2-1, the V gene TRBV28, with D unclear. Deletions cut 2 bases from V and 4 bases from J, with 6 bases between. Germline CDR1 MDHEN, CDR2 SYDVKM. This CDR3 region has 13 residues. CDR3 region: CASSLNMYNEQFF. The CDR3 DNA reads as TGTGCCAGCAGTTTAAATATGTACAATGAGCAGTTCTTC.

The genes are TRBV7-9 and TRBJ2-4; 8 bases match TRBD1. CDR1 SEHNR and CDR2 FQNEAQ come from the germline V gene (reference sequence). The V gene end was trimmed by 2 bases and the J gene end by 5 bases; junction bases not matched to a gene: 2. The CDR3 has 14 residues. The CDR3 DNA follows: TGTGCCAGCAGCTTACAGGGGGCGCAAAACATTCAGTACTTC. Translated: CASSLQGAQNIQYF. The variable domain in full, with the rest retrieved from reference TRBV7-9 and TRBJ2-4, is DTGVSQNPRHKITKRGQNVTFRCDPISEHNRLYWYRQTLGQGPEFLTYFQNEAQLEKSRLLSDRFSAERPKGSFSTLEIQRTEQGDSAMYLCASSLQGAQNIQYFGAGTRLSVL.

The chain carries TRBV7-9 and TRBJ1-1; maybe TRBD1 (6 bases). Germline CDR1 and CDR2: SEHNR and FQNEAQ (reference sequence). V was clipped by 3 bases and J by 0 bases, with 17 bases between them. This CDR3 is built from 17 residues. The chain's CDR3 is CASSLNPGAGVNTEAFF. CDR3 DNA sequence: TGTGCCAGCAGCTTGAACCCAGGGGCGGGGGTGAACACTGAAGCTTTCTTT.

The chain couples TRBV2 to TRBJ2-7, with D tentatively TRBD1 (5 bases). V was trimmed by 0 bases and J by 2 bases, leaving 14 bases between them. Germline CDR1 reads SNHLY; CDR2 reads FYNNEI. The length of the CDR3 is 16 residues. The CDR3 protein is CASSEAASGWTYEQYF. The CDR3 bases are TGTGCCAGCAGTGAAGCTGCGTCAGGGTGGACCTACGAGCAGTACTTC.

This clone was recorded a few times. V gene TRBV19 combines with J gene TRBJ1-2, with a weak D call TRBD1 (5 bases). Trimming cost V 5 bases and J 7 bases, with 20 bases left between them. CDR3 length: 15 amino acids. Germline CDR1 LNHDA, CDR2 SQIVND (reference sequence). The CDR3 DNA sequence: TGTGCCAGTAGTTCCCAGACAGCTACGTCTGTTGGCTACACCTTC. It yields the protein CASSSQTATSVGYTF.

A word on this clone: One junction end does not reproduce the germline sequence, and a read error may be involved. The rearrangement links TRBV25-1 to TRBJ2-6, with D perhaps matching TRBD2 (7 bases). The germline V gene has CDR1 MGHDK and CDR2 SYGVNS. The CDR3 is 16 residues long. CDR3 protein: CASSDPGPAGANGLTF. CDR3 DNA: TGTGCCAGCAGTGATCCTGGACCGGCGGGGGCCAACGGCCTGACTTTC.

The chain carries TRBV28 and TRBJ1-4, with a weak D call TRBD1 (6 bases). The V end was cut by 4 bases, the J end by 7 bases, with 16 bases between. The CDR3 runs to 15 residues. Looked up from germline, CDR1 is MDHEN and CDR2 is SYDVKM. CDR3 coding DNA: TGTGCCAGCAGTTCCCTGACGAGGGGGGGTGAAAAACTGTTTTTT. Translated, it gives CASSSLTRGGEKLFF.

The chain couples TRBV28 to TRBJ1-2; D might be TRBD1 (6 bases). V gave up 4 bases and J gave up 4 bases, with 13 bases separating them. Germline V gene data show CDR1 as MDHEN and CDR2 as SYDVKM. The CDR3 runs 14 residues. CDR3 in amino acids: CASSSPGDPYGYTF. DNA of the CDR3: TGTGCCAGCAGTTCGCCAGGGGATCCCTATGGCTACACCTTC.

This clone was seen a few times. The same CDR3 arises from other DNA sequences in this sample as well. The genes are TRBV6-5 and TRBJ2-3, with 9 bases fitting TRBD2. The V and J ends lost 8 bases and 1 base, in that order; junction bases with no gene match: 1. The germline CDR1 and CDR2 sequences are MNHEY and SVGAGI. This CDR3 has 13 amino acids. The CDR3 spells CASRTSGTDTQYF. In DNA, the CDR3 is TGTGCCAGCCGGACTAGCGGCACAGATACGCAGTATTTT.